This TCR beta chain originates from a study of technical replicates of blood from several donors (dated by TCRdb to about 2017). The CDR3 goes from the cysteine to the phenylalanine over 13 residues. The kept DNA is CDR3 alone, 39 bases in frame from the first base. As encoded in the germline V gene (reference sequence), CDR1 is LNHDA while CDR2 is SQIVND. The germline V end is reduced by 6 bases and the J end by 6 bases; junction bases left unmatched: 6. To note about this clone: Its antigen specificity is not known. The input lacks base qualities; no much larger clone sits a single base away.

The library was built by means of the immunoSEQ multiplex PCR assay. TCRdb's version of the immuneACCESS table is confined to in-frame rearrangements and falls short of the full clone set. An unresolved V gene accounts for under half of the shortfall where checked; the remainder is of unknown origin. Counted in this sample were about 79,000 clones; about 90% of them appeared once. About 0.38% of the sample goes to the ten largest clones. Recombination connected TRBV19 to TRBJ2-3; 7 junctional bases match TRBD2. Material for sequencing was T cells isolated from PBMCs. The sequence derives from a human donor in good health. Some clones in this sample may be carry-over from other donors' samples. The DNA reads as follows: TGTGCCAGTAGGCTAGCGGCCGGGGATACGCAGTATTTT. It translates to CASRLAAGDTQYF.